This T cell receptor beta chain comes out of a study of blood T cell repertoires in COVID-19. This table comes from immunoSEQ multiplex PCR, and its TCRdb copy is limited to in-frame clones, with some not included. The profile shows around 20,000 clones, over 80% of them singletons. Per the germline V gene, CDR1 is KGHSH and CDR2 is LQKENI. V lost 3 bases, J lost 12 bases, and 15 bases lay in between. The CDR3 is 13 residues long. This chain joins TRBV18 and TRBJ1-5; possible D gene TRBD1, 5 bases. This receptor was taken from a human donor in a cohort sampled during active COVID-19. The donor label of this sample is uncertain. The sequencing input was peripheral blood. The CDR3 sequence is CASSPTSREGQHF. CDR3 nucleotides: TGTGCCAGCTCACCGACCTCCAGGGAGGGCCAGCATTTT.